The T cell receptor beta chain under discussion was sequenced for a study of blood T cell repertoires in COVID-19. Study details: Italy, Spain and the United States were the sources of the convalescent and acute COVID-19 samples.

Germline V lookup: CDR1 SGHNT, CDR2 YYREEE (reference sequence). The CDR3 extends over 14 amino acids. The trim removed 4 bases at V and 4 bases at J, leaving 6 bases unmatched. Authors' analysis steps: Reference gene primer amplification gave estimated nucleated cell counts. Assay used: immunoSEQ multiplex PCR; TCRdb lists only in-frame clones, some missing. V and J calls plus clone size are reproduced from that table; the DNA served to infer D and trimming. Among about 54,000 clones listed, approximately 90% were seen once. The chain recombines TRBV5-4 with TRBJ2-7; 9 positions agree with TRBD2. The clonotype originates from a woman in her thirties or forties with active COVID-19. The material sequenced was peripheral blood. CDR3 bases: TGTGCCAGCAGCCGCGGGGGGGCCGAATACGAGCAGTACTTC. The encoded protein is CASSRGGAEYEQYF.